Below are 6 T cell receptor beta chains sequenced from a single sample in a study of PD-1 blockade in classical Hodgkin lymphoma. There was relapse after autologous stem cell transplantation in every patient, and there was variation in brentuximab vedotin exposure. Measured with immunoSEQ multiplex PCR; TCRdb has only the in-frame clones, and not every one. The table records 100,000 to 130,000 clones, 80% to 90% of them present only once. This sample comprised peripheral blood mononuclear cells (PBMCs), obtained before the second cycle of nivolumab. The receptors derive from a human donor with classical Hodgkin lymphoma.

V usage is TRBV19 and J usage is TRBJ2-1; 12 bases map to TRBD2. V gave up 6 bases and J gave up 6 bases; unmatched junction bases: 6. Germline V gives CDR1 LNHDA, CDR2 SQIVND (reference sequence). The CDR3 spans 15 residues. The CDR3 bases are TGTGCCAGTAGGGCTAGCGGGAGGGGGGGCAATGAGCAGTTCTTC. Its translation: CASRASGRGGNEQFF.

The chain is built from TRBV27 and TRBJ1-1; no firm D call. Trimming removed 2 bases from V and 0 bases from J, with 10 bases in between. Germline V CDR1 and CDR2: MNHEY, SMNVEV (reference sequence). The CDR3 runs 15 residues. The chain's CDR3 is CASSLSWGMNTEAFF. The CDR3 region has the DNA TGTGCCAGCAGTTTAAGTTGGGGAATGAACACTGAAGCTTTCTTT.

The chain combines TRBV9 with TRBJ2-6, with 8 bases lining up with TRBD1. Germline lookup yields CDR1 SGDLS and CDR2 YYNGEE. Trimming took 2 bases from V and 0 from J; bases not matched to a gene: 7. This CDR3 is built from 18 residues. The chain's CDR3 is CASSVGQGFPSGANVLTF. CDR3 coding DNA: TGTGCCAGCAGCGTTGGACAGGGCTTCCCCTCTGGGGCCAACGTCCTGACTTTC.

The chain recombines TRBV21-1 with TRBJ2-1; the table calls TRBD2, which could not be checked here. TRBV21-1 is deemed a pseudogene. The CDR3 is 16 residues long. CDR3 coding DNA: TGTGCCAGCAGCACGTCTAGCGGGAGGGTATACAATGAGCAGTTCTTC. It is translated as CASSTSSGRVYNEQFF.

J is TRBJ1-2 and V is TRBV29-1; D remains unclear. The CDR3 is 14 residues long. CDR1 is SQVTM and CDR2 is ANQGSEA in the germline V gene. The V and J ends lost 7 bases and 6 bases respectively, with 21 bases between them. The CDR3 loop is CSAPKRLQADGYTF. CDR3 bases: TGCAGCGCCCCAAAACGATTGCAGGCGGATGGCTACACCTTC.

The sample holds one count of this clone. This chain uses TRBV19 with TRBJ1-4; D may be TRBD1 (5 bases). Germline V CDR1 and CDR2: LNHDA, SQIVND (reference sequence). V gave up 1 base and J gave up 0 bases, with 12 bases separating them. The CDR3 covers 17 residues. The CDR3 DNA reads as TGTGCCAGTAGTATAGCGGCAGGGATGGCAACTAATGAAAAACTGTTTTTT. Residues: CASSIAAGMATNEKLFF.